This TCR beta chain came from a study of blood T cells in healthy people across ages. Whole-study results and caveats: Aged donors had fewer naive CD4+ cells and lower diversity than long-lived donors. Underestimates were what the diversity estimates from one million T cells were considered to be.

Extraction of total RNA produced a minimum of 5 micrograms from each sample. Then a second PCR, running about 6 to 12 cycles, was carried out with a sample-barcoded 5' primer and a J-beta primer mix. A 12-random-nucleotide template-switch adaptor tagged each cDNA molecule. TCRdb re-called the 5' RACE reads through MiXCR, storing one row per CDR3 protein. The sample lists 1,800,000 or so distinct CDR3 sequences, about 39% seen once, with approximately 22% in the top ten. A few counts support this clonotype. The antigen remains undetermined. The CDR3 is 15 amino acids. V was clipped by 5 bases and J by 7 bases, with 18 bases between them.

This chain joins TRBV12-3 or TRBV12-4 and TRBJ2-1; D might be TRBD1 (7 bases). Sequences were obtained from blood. The sequence was collected from a human donor in good health. CDR3 residues: CASSPTGRIGNEQFF. The CDR3 DNA follows: TGTGCCAGCAGTCCGACAGGGAGGATCGGGAATGAGCAGTTCTTC.